Listed below are T cell receptor beta chains from one sample, sequenced in a study of neurological immune-mediated disorders. MiXCR was run by TCRdb on the 5' RACE reads, yielding one entry per CDR3 protein. This sample has tens of thousands of distinct CDR3 sequences, with 2% to 3% found just once. Sequences were obtained from PBMCs. The receptors originated from a man aged 50-60 years with multiple sclerosis. The CDR3 runs from the conserved cysteine through the conserved F or W. The D gene is left open where the match is weak. Clone size, where shown, is once, few, many, or a class for clones that have expanded.

clone_size,j_call,d_call,v_call,cdr3_aa,cdr3_nt
few,TRBJ1-5,.,TRBV20-1,CSAESQFSNQPQNF,TGCAGTGCAGAATCGCAGTTTAGCAATCAGCCCCAGAATTTT
many,TRBJ2-2,.,TRBV27,CASSFRDNTGELFF,TGTGCCAGCAGTTTCCGGGACAACACCGGGGAGCTGTTTTTT
many,TRBJ2-7,.,TRBV6-2/TRBV6-3,CASSPFSEQYF,TGTGCCAGCAGCCCCTTCTCCGAGCAGTACTTC
many,TRBJ1-1,.,TRBV7-7,CASSLQIGTEAFF,TGTGCTAGCAGCTTACAGATTGGCACTGAAGCTTTCTTT
many,TRBJ2-1,.,TRBV7-2,CASSSMTGEQFF,TGTGCCAGCAGCTCAATGACAGGAGAGCAGTTCTTC
.,TRBJ2-5,.,TRBV5-1,CASSFGVGSIQETQYF,TGCGCCAGCAGCTTTGGGGTGGGATCGATACAAGAGACCCAGTACTTC
.,TRBJ1-1,.,TRBV11-3,CASSHGAGRGTEAFF,TGTGCCAGCAGCCATGGAGCGGGGCGCGGCACTGAAGCTTTCTTT
many,TRBJ2-2,.,TRBV5-1,CASSLVWGRTGELFF,TGCGCCAGCAGCTTGGTTTGGGGGCGAACCGGGGAGCTGTTTTTT
many,TRBJ1-6,.,TRBV20-1,CSARALSGTSNSPLHF,TGCAGTGCTAGAGCTTTATCCGGGACAAGTAATTCACCCCTCCACTTT
many,TRBJ2-5,.,TRBV12-3/TRBV12-4,CASSLSPAETQYF,TGTGCCAGCAGTTTGAGTCCGGCGGAGACCCAGTACTTC
many,TRBJ2-2,.,TRBV3-1,CASSRLGGQLFF,TGTGCCAGCAGCCGACTGGGGGGGCAGCTGTTTTTT
many,TRBJ1-1,.,TRBV7-9,CASSLGSGFTEAFF,TGTGCCAGCAGCTTAGGCTCAGGTTTCACTGAAGCTTTCTTT
few,TRBJ1-3,.,TRBV20-1,CSASSRFSGNTIYF,TGCAGTGCTAGTAGTCGGTTCTCTGGAAACACCATATATTTT
many,TRBJ2-5,.,TRBV21-1,CASSRSWTGDGF,TGTGCCAGCAGCAGATCCTGGACAGGAGATGGATTC
many,TRBJ1-6,.,TRBV9,CASSVTGNSPLHF,TGTGCCAGCAGCGTTACAGGGAATTCACCCCTCCACTTT
many,TRBJ1-2,TRBD1,TRBV27,CASSPAGQGVGYGYTF,TGTGCCAGCAGTCCGGCGGGACAGGGGGTTGGGTATGGCTACACCTTC
many,TRBJ1-3,.,TRBV5-1,CASSLEQYSGNTIYF,TGCGCCAGCAGCTTGGAGCAGTACTCTGGAAACACCATATATTTT
many,TRBJ1-5,TRBD1,TRBV20-1,CSARGNRGDQPQHF,TGCAGTGCTAGAGGTAACAGGGGGGATCAGCCCCAGCATTTT
many,TRBJ2-7,TRBD1,TRBV11-3,CASSPWAGGSYEQYF,TGTGCCAGCAGCCCATGGGCAGGGGGCTCCTACGAGCAGTACTTC
many,TRBJ1-6,TRBD1,TRBV2,CASSLGQGDSPLHF,TGTGCCAGCAGTCTGGGACAGGGGGACTCACCCCTCCACTTT
many,TRBJ2-5,TRBD1,TRBV2,CASSPTGVETQYF,TGTGCCAGCAGTCCTACAGGGGTGGAGACCCAGTACTTC
many,TRBJ2-3,TRBD2,TRBV30,CAWTSGSTDTQYF,TGTGCCTGGACTAGCGGGAGCACAGATACGCAGTATTTT
many,TRBJ1-1,.,TRBV27,CASSLLRRESEAFF,TGTGCCAGCAGTTTATTAAGGCGTGAGAGTGAAGCTTTCTTT
.,TRBJ2-4,TRBD2,TRBV4-2,CASSRGTSGGRGKNIQYF,TGTGCCAGCAGCCGAGGGACTAGCGGGGGCCGGGGCAAAAACATTCAGTACTTC
many,TRBJ1-3,.,TRBV20-1,CSAYLSGAGNTIYF,TGCAGTGCTTACCTTTCGGGTGCTGGAAACACCATATATTTT
few,TRBJ1-5,.,TRBV6-2/TRBV6-3,CASSYPQGFRNQPQNF,TGTGCCAGCAGTTACCCCCAGGGTTTCCGCAATCAGCCCCAGAATTTT
many,TRBJ1-3,.,TRBV28,CASSLPSGNTIYF,TGTGCCAGCAGCCTACCGTCTGGAAACACCATATATTTT
.,TRBJ1-5,.,TRBV20-1,CSAREQINQPQHF,TGCAGTGCTAGAGAACAGATAAATCAGCCCCAGCATTTT
many,TRBJ2-5,TRBD2,TRBV7-7,CASSLGRLAGQETQYF,TGTGCTAGCAGCTTAGGTCGGCTAGCGGGACAAGAGACCCAGTACTTC
many,TRBJ2-5,TRBD1,TRBV29-1,CSETTGTQETQYF,TGCAGCGAAACGACAGGGACCCAAGAGACCCAGTACTTC
many,TRBJ2-1,TRBD1,TRBV5-1,CASSSGQGLGEQFF,TGCGCCAGCAGTTCGGGACAGGGGTTGGGTGAGCAGTTCTTC
many,TRBJ1-4,.,TRBV20-1,CSASLGTNNEKLFF,TGCAGTGCTAGCCTTGGCACGAATAATGAAAAACTGTTTTTT
many,TRBJ1-4,TRBD1,TRBV12-3/TRBV12-4,CASSLQGGPTGKLFF,TGTGCCAGCAGTTTGCAGGGGGGGCCCACCGGGAAACTGTTTTTT
.,TRBJ1-5,.,TRBV7-2,CASTRVGAPNQPQHF,TGTGCCAGCACCCGTGTGGGTGCCCCCAATCAGCCCCAGCATTTT
many,TRBJ2-1,TRBD2,TRBV3-1,CASSPYSGGTYNEQFF,TGTGCCAGCAGCCCCTATAGCGGGGGAACCTACAATGAGCAGTTCTTC
many,TRBJ1-1,.,TRBV7-8,CASSLDSVKAFF,TGTGCCAGCAGCTTAGATTCCGTCAAAGCTTTCTTT
many,TRBJ2-5,TRBD1,TRBV30,CAWSKGQRVRETQYF,TGTGCCTGGAGTAAGGGACAGAGGGTCCGGGAGACCCAGTACTTC
many,TRBJ1-1,TRBD1,TRBV3-1,CASSPQQGARTEAFF,TGTGCCAGCAGCCCCCAACAGGGGGCGCGCACTGAAGCTTTCTTT
many,TRBJ2-7,.,TRBV5-1,CASSLALGDYEQYF,TGCGCCAGCAGCTTAGCCCTCGGGGACTACGAGCAGTACTTC
.,TRBJ1-6,TRBD1,TRBV5-5,CASSPGTANSPLNF,TGTGCCAGCAGCCCCGGGACAGCTAATTCACCCCTCAACTTT
many,TRBJ2-7,TRBD1,TRBV7-2,CASSLDRGRSRPDSSYEQYF,TGTGCCAGCAGCTTAGACAGGGGACGCTCGAGACCCGACAGCTCCTACGAGCAGTACTTC
many,TRBJ1-3,TRBD1,TRBV9,CASSGQGDSGNTIYF,TGTGCCAGCAGCGGACAGGGCGACTCTGGAAACACCATATATTTT
many,TRBJ2-3,TRBD2,TRBV10-3,CAISLAGNTDTQYF,TGTGCCATCAGTTTAGCGGGGAACACAGATACGCAGTATTTT
many,TRBJ2-3,TRBD2,TRBV7-8,CASSLPPTSGFTDTQYF,TGTGCCAGCAGCTTACCCCCTACTAGCGGATTCACAGATACGCAGTATTTT
many,TRBJ2-3,.,TRBV7-9,CASSHRLTDTQYF,TGTGCCAGCAGCCATCGACTCACAGATACGCAGTATTTT
.,TRBJ2-7,TRBD1,TRBV7-6,CASSLDLRRGSEQYF,TGTGCCAGCAGCTTAGATCTTCGCAGGGGGAGCGAGCAGTACTTC
many,TRBJ2-7,.,TRBV4-3,CASSPFDRTHEQYF,TGCGCCAGCAGCCCTTTCGACCGCACTCACGAGCAGTACTTC
many,TRBJ1-2,.,TRBV4-3,CASSQQGSGLANYGYTF,TGCGCCAGCAGCCAACAGGGGTCAGGGCTAGCTAACTATGGCTACACCTTC
many,TRBJ1-5,.,TRBV6-6,CASKGTSYSNQPQHF,TGTGCCAGCAAGGGGACAAGCTATAGCAATCAGCCCCAGCATTTT
many,TRBJ1-5,.,TRBV2,CASSEDSYQPQHF,TGTGCCAGCAGTGAGGACAGTTATCAGCCCCAGCATTTT
many,TRBJ2-1,.,TRBV28,CASSYNEQFF,TGTGCCAGCAGTTACAATGAGCAGTTCTTC
many,TRBJ2-1,TRBD2,TRBV3-1,CASSQDYGLAGGNEQFF,TGTGCCAGCAGCCAAGATTACGGACTAGCGGGGGGGAATGAGCAGTTCTTC
medium-sized,TRBJ1-6,TRBD1,TRBV29-1,CSVGTGEDSPLHF,TGCAGCGTTGGGACAGGGGAAGATTCACCCCTCCACTTT
many,TRBJ2-7,.,TRBV6-5,CASSYSQDYEQYF,TGTGCCAGCAGTTACTCCCAGGACTATGAGCAGTACTTC
many,TRBJ1-1,.,TRBV6-6,CASSYAKNTEAFF,TGTGCCAGCAGTTACGCCAAGAACACTGAAGCTTTCTTT